This TCR beta chain was sequenced in a study of blood T cell repertoires in COVID-19. About the study: The United States, Italy and Spain supplied acute and convalescent COVID-19 samples. PBMCs, B-cell-depleted T cells, or T cells provided the cDNA or gDNA that made up the material.

In the original analysis: Estimation of nucleated cell counts was performed using reference gene primer amplification. Measured with immunoSEQ multiplex PCR; TCRdb has only the in-frame clones, and not every one. V and J calls and clone size are copied from that table; D and trimming were computed from the DNA. There are some 60,000 clones in the sample; approximately 91% occur only once, and under 3% lies in the top ten. The V and J ends lost 4 bases and 9 bases, in that order; junction bases with no gene match: 14. The germline CDR1 and CDR2 sequences are LGHNA and YSLEER. This CDR3 contains 17 residues.

The genes are TRBV4-3 and TRBJ1-6, with 8 bases matching TRBD1. Specimen: peripheral blood. The clonotype originates from a man aged 60-69 years with acute or convalescent COVID-19. As DNA, the CDR3 is TGCGCCAGCAGCCGGTCGGCCCGGGGCAGGGGGCTTTCACCCCTCCACTTT. This encodes CASSRSARGRGLSPLHF.